The next 29 T cell receptor beta chains were all read from a single sample in a study of cytomegalovirus exposure and HLA in healthy donors. With 60 Vbeta and 13 Jbeta primers, the PCR was carried out. Measured with immunoSEQ multiplex PCR; TCRdb has only the in-frame clones, and not every one. The sample shows 110,000 to 150,000 clones, approximately 80% of them seen only once. The sample consisted of PBMCs. The receptors originated from a woman aged 35 to 49 in good health and CMV-seropositive.

This clone was found once. The rearrangement joins TRBV4-2 to TRBJ2-5, with a weak D call TRBD2 (6 bases). Trimming left V 0 bases short and J 5 bases short, with 19 bases between. Germline CDR1 and CDR2: LGHNA and YNFKEQ. The CDR3 spans 17 residues. Written as DNA, the CDR3 is TGTGCCAGCAGCCAAGAGAGACTAGGGGCCCCAGGGGAGACCCAGTACTTC. Translating gives CASSQERLGAPGETQYF.

This clone is a singleton in its sample. This chain joins TRBV11-2 and TRBJ1-2; 7 nucleotides line up with TRBD1. This CDR3 has 13 residues. The germline V gene has CDR1 SGHAT and CDR2 FQNNGV. Trimming removed 5 bases from V and 4 bases from J; junction bases left unmatched: 4. The chain's CDR3 is CASSPGQSYGYTF. The CDR3 nucleotides read TGTGCCAGCAGCCCGGGACAGAGCTATGGCTACACCTTC.

The chain uses TRBV5-1 and TRBJ2-1; 9 bases fit TRBD2. V was clipped by 4 bases and J by 0 bases; unmatched bases: 8. The CDR3 extends over 17 amino acids. CDR1 is SGHRS and CDR2 is YFSETQ in the germline V gene. CDR3 bases: TGCGCCAGCAGCAACCTATTTAGCGGGAGCTCCTACAATGAGCAGTTCTTC. Its protein is CASSNLFSGSSYNEQFF. The complete variable domain, with remaining parts taken from reference TRBV5-1 and TRBJ2-1, reads KAGVTQTPRYLIKTRGQQVTLSCSPISGHRSVSWYQQTPGQGLQFLFEYFSETQRNKGNFPGRFSGRQFSNSRSEMNVSTLELGDSALYLCASSNLFSGSSYNEQFFGPGTRLTVL.

The chain has TRBV9 and TRBJ1-6, with a tentative D call TRBD1 (5 bases). Trimming removed 0 bases from V and 10 bases from J, with 14 bases in between. CDR1 SGDLS and CDR2 YYNGEE come from the germline V gene. The CDR3 spans 15 residues. Here the CDR3 DNA reads TGTGCCAGCAGCGTAGTAGGGACTTCGGTATCACCCCTCCACTTT. It codes for CASSVVGTSVSPLHF.

V and J are TRBV27 and TRBJ2-2, with TRBD2 matching over 11 bases. Trimming removed 5 bases from V and 2 bases from J; junction bases left unmatched: 7. The CDR3 extends over 17 amino acids. Germline CDR1 reads MNHEY; CDR2 reads SMNVEV (reference sequence). CDR3 DNA sequence: TGTGCCAGCAGTCCCCAGGGACTAGCGGCCAACACCGGGGAGCTGTTTTTT. Amino acid sequence: CASSPQGLAANTGELFF.

The table lists this clone with a count of one. The V gene is TRBV12-5, the J gene TRBJ1-1; D is undetermined. The V gene's germline CDR1 is LGHNT and CDR2 FRNRAP. V gave up 7 bases and J gave up 0 bases, with 9 bases separating them. This CDR3 contains 13 residues. CDR3 nucleotides: TGTGCTAGTGCCCGGGAGATGAACACTGAAGCTTTCTTT. This codes for CASAREMNTEAFF.

The rearrangement links TRBV20-1 to TRBJ1-1; no clear D. The length of the CDR3 is 10 residues. The germline CDR1 and CDR2 sequences are DFQATT and SNEGSKA (reference sequence). Between the trimmed V and J ends, which lost 8 bases and 5 bases, there was a span of 9 bases. The CDR3, as DNA: TGCAGTCCCTTATTAACTGAAGCTTTCTTT. This translates into CSPLLTEAFF.

The chain is built from TRBV7-9 and TRBJ2-3, with a tentative D call TRBD1 (5 bases). Trimming cost V 9 bases and J 3 bases, with 10 bases left between them. Germline CDR1 SEHNR, CDR2 FQNEAQ (reference sequence). This CDR3 comprises 12 residues. The CDR3 is CARGVVTDTQYF. The DNA for the CDR3 is TGTGCCAGAGGGGTCGTTACAGATACGCAGTATTTT. The full variable domain, completed using reference TRBV7-9 and TRBJ2-3, is DTGVSQNPRHKITKRGQNVTFRCDPISEHNRLYWYRQTLGQGPEFLTYFQNEAQLEKSRLLSDRFSAERPKGSFSTLEIQRTEQGDSAMYLCARGVVTDTQYFGPGTRLTVL.

The chain combines TRBV6-1 with TRBJ2-7; 9 positions match TRBD1. Germline loops: CDR1 MNHNS, CDR2 SASEGT. CDR3 length: 15 amino acids. The V segment lost 5 bases and the J segment 4 bases; nucleotides outside the gene matches: 9. For the CDR3, the DNA is TGTGCCAGCAGTCTACAGCCCGGACAGGGGTACGAGCAGTACTTC. Protein: CASSLQPGQGYEQYF.

The chain couples TRBV2 to TRBJ2-5; 12 nucleotides line up with TRBD2. The germline gives CDR1 SNHLY, CDR2 FYNNEI. This CDR3 is 16 amino acids long. The ends lost 5 bases at V and 4 bases at J; junction bases unmatched: 8. The CDR3 nucleotides read TGTGCCAGCAGTCCTTCTAGCGGGGGGGGTAGAGAGACCCAGTACTTC. Translating gives CASSPSSGGGRETQYF.

The chain uses TRBV15 and TRBJ2-3; D is perhaps TRBD1 (5 bases). This CDR3 is built from 16 residues. The germline V gene has CDR1 LNHNV and CDR2 YYDKDF (reference sequence). The germline V and J ends were trimmed by 3 bases and 4 bases, with 17 bases remaining between them. The CDR3, as DNA: TGTGCCACCAGCAGCCTACCCCAGGGAAAGGCAGATACGCAGTATTTT. Translated, it gives CATSSLPQGKADTQYF.

The chain uses TRBV9 and TRBJ1-1; D gene uncertain. The V end was cut by 0 bases, the J end by 5 bases, with 11 bases between. CDR3 length equals 14 residues. The germline V gene has CDR1 SGDLS and CDR2 YYNGEE. The CDR3 sequence: CASSVASGITEAFF. The DNA for the CDR3 is TGTGCCAGCAGCGTAGCTTCGGGGATAACTGAAGCTTTCTTT.

The chain links TRBV6-1 to TRBJ2-5; TRBD1 aligns across 12 bases. CDR3 length: 14 residues. Germline CDR1 and CDR2: MNHNS and SASEGT. Germline trimming cut 6 bases from V and 5 bases from J; bases unmatched to any gene: 4. The DNA for the CDR3 is TGTGCCAGCAGCCGGGACAGGGGGCGTGAGACCCAGTACTTC. Translation gives CASSRDRGRETQYF.

This clone has a single count. V and J are TRBV7-9 and TRBJ2-4; 10 bases match TRBD2. Germline lookup yields CDR1 SEHNR and CDR2 FQNEAQ (reference sequence). The junction had 10 bases not matched to a gene; V was cut back by 2 bases and J by 3 bases. The CDR3 extends over 18 amino acids. The CDR3 loop reads CASSLYSGGAFVKNIQYF. CDR3 bases: TGTGCCAGCAGCTTATACAGCGGGGGGGCCTTTGTCAAAAACATTCAGTACTTC.

This sequence joins TRBV28 and TRBJ1-2; TRBD1 aligns across 7 bases. CDR3 size: 11 residues. V gave up 9 bases and J gave up 5 bases; unmatched junction bases: 3. Germline CDR1 and CDR2: MDHEN and SYDVKM. The CDR3 spells CASSTGYGYTF. CDR3 sequence (DNA): TGTGCCAGTTCGACAGGGTATGGCTACACCTTC.

V gene TRBV6-5 combines with J gene TRBJ2-5; D unresolved. The J call may be mistaken, given a closer DNA end match to TRBJ2-7. The CDR3 consists of 12 residues. Germline CDR1 MNHEY, CDR2 SVGAGI. The CDR3 protein is CASSATKYEQYF. CDR3 nucleotide sequence: TGTGCCAGCAGTGCTACTAAGTACGAGCAGTACTTC.

The chain couples TRBV29-1 to TRBJ2-1, with D maybe TRBD2 (6 bases). Trimming cost V 6 bases and J 9 bases, with 15 bases left between them. Germline CDR1 is SQVTM and CDR2 is ANQGSEA. This CDR3 is built from 12 residues. The CDR3 protein is CSVAQGSGEQFF. As DNA, the CDR3 is TGCAGCGTGGCGCAGGGTAGCGGTGAGCAGTTCTTC.

In regard to this clone: Other DNA variants within this sample encode the same CDR3. The chain has TRBV19 and TRBJ2-3, with 12 bases that match TRBD2. The J segment lost 0 bases and the V segment lost 6 bases, leaving 10 bases of the junction unmatched. The CDR3 spans 18 residues. Germline V gene lookup returns CDR1 LNHDA and CDR2 SQIVND (reference sequence). The CDR3 loop is CASSLNGLAGLSTDTQYF. CDR3 DNA sequence: TGTGCCAGTAGCCTAAACGGACTAGCGGGGTTAAGCACAGATACGCAGTATTTT.

The chain is built from TRBV27 and TRBJ2-3, with 11 bases matching TRBD1. Unmatched junction bases numbered 13, after V lost 6 bases and J lost 2 bases. Germline CDR1 and CDR2: MNHEY and SMNVEV (reference sequence). This CDR3 spans 18 amino acids. The CDR3 coding sequence is TGTGCCAGCAGATGGACAGGGGGCGTAGGGAGAACCACAGATACGCAGTATTTT. Residues: CASRWTGGVGRTTDTQYF.

Remarks on this clone: At one of its ends the junction is not consistent with the germline gene, which may arise from a read error. The V gene is TRBV7-9, the J gene TRBJ2-6; D might be TRBD2 (6 bases). The length of the CDR3 is 15 residues. Germline V gene data show CDR1 as SEHNR and CDR2 as FQNEAQ (reference sequence). The CDR3 spells CSSSFGGSGANVLTF. In nucleotides, the CDR3 is TGTTCCAGCAGCTTCGGGGGCTCTGGGGCCAACGTCCTGACTTTC.

This chain connects TRBV28 to TRBJ1-5; TRBD1 aligns across 7 bases. The germline V gene has CDR1 MDHEN and CDR2 SYDVKM. V trimming: 6 bases; J trimming: 2 bases; junction bases outside the gene matches: 7. CDR3 length: 15 residues. CDR3 region: CASSKRGRGNQPQHF. CDR3 sequence (DNA): TGTGCCAGCAGCAAGAGGGGGCGAGGCAATCAGCCCCAGCATTTT.

The chain recombines TRBV30 with TRBJ2-3; 9 bases are shared with TRBD1. J was trimmed by 1 base and V by 2 bases; bases with no gene match: 7. Germline assignment: CDR1 GTSNPN and CDR2 SVGIG (reference sequence). CDR3 length equals 16 residues. The CDR3 loop reads CAWSTGQGSGTDTQYF. Here the CDR3 DNA reads TGTGCCTGGAGTACGGGACAGGGCTCAGGCACAGATACGCAGTATTTT.

The chain uses TRBV4-1 and TRBJ1-5; D might be TRBD1 (6 bases). This CDR3 spans 16 amino acids. Germline CDR1 reads MGHRA; CDR2 reads YSYEKL. The V end was cut by 0 bases, the J end by 5 bases, with 14 bases between. This chain's CDR3 is CASSQEDEGDYQPQHF. The CDR3 DNA is TGCGCCAGCAGCCAAGAGGATGAGGGGGATTATCAGCCCCAGCATTTT.

This chain uses TRBV30 with TRBJ2-7, with a possible D match to TRBD1 (7 bases). CDR1 and CDR2 from the germline V gene are GTSNPN and SVGIG (reference sequence). The CDR3 extends over 15 amino acids. Trimming took 0 bases from V and 5 from J, leaving 17 bases between them. The chain's CDR3 is CAWSVLGQGGDEQYF. The CDR3 nucleotides are TGTGCCTGGAGTGTACTAGGGCAGGGGGGCGACGAGCAGTACTTC.

The chain combines TRBV10-2 with TRBJ2-3, with 8 bases that match TRBD2. Germline V CDR1 and CDR2: WSHSY, SAAADI. V lost 6 bases, J lost 2 bases, and 7 bases stayed unmatched. This CDR3 has 15 residues. CDR3: CASRAGTRLTDTQYF. CDR3 nucleotide sequence: TGCGCCAGCAGGGCCGGGACTAGACTCACAGATACGCAGTATTTT.

With respect to this clone: This sample includes further DNA sequences coding for the same CDR3. The chain carries TRBV5-1 and TRBJ1-1; D remains unclear. CDR3 length equals 13 residues. The germline V gene encodes CDR1 SGHRS and CDR2 YFSETQ. The V end was cut by 5 bases, the J end by 5 bases, with 13 bases between. The CDR3 loop is CASRSEAVTEAFF. CDR3 DNA: TGCGCCAGCAGGTCCGAGGCGGTGACTGAAGCTTTCTTT.

The CDR3 DNA reads TGTGCCAGCAGCCAAGGGGGCCTAGATACGCAGTATTTT. Translating it yields CASSQGGLDTQYF. The chain employs TRBV7-3 and TRBJ2-3; 7 bases fit TRBD1. Per germline, CDR1 SGHTA and CDR2 FQGTGA. The junction had 4 bases not matched to a gene; V was cut back by 5 bases and J by 5 bases. This CDR3 region has 13 residues.

This clone was recorded a few times. The V and J genes are TRBV5-8 and TRBJ1-4; 7 bases map to TRBD1. CDR3 length equals 14 residues. V trimming: 10 bases; J trimming: 0 bases; junction bases outside the gene matches: 6. Per germline, CDR1 SGHTS and CDR2 YDEGEE. CDR3 nucleotides: TGTGCCGGGGGACAGCGCACAACTAATGAAAAACTGTTTTTT. Amino acid sequence: CAGGQRTTNEKLFF.

V gene TRBV19 combines with J gene TRBJ2-1; 14 nucleotides match TRBD2. Germline V gene sequence: CDR1 LNHDA, CDR2 SQIVND (reference sequence). With V trimmed by 3 bases and J by 8 bases, 6 bases remained unmatched. The length of the CDR3 is 16 residues. CDR3 nucleotide sequence: TGTGCCAGTAGTATTGGAGGACTAGCGGGAGGTGATGAGCAGTTCTTC. Its protein product is CASSIGGLAGGDEQFF. The entire variable domain, with the rest obtained from reference TRBV19 and TRBJ2-1, is as follows: DGGITQSPKYLFRKEGQNVTLSCEQNLNHDAMYWYRQDPGQGLRLIYYSQIVNDFQKGDIAEGYSVSREKKESFPLTVTSAQKNPTAFYLCASSIGGLAGGDEQFFGPGTRLTVL.